A selection of T cell receptor beta chains follows, all from one sample in a study of CD8+ T cells in alopecia areata. Generated by immunoSEQ multiplex PCR, the TCRdb table keeps only in-frame clones and is missing some. The sample consists of some 120,000 clones, about 46% of them appearing once. Sequenced material: NKG2D-low CD8+ T cells sorted from blood. All receptors derive from a human donor with alopecia areata. Each CDR3 is given with its conserved first and last residue. Each record gives: clone size, V gene, D gene, J gene, CDR3 DNA, CDR3 protein. D genes are given only for firm matches. The listing skips clone size in some rows; elsewhere it reads once, few, many or a size class.

clone_size: few; v_call: TRBV27; d_call: .; j_call: TRBJ2-3; cdr3_nt: TGTGCCAGCAGTTTATCCGCAGATACGCAGTATTTT; cdr3_aa: CASSLSADTQYF
clone_size: few; v_call: TRBV29-1; d_call: .; j_call: TRBJ2-1; cdr3_nt: TGCAGCGTTGAAGAGGGTTCAGGACCAGCCAATGAGCAGTTCTTC; cdr3_aa: CSVEEGSGPANEQFF
clone_size: .; v_call: TRBV29-1; d_call: TRBD1; j_call: TRBJ2-3; cdr3_nt: TGCAGCGGATTCCGGGACAGCGGCACAGATACGCAGTATTTT; cdr3_aa: CSGFRDSGTDTQYF
clone_size: .; v_call: TRBV30; d_call: .; j_call: TRBJ2-3; cdr3_nt: TGTGCCTGGAGTGTACTTGGGGGCCCCGATACGCAGTATTTT; cdr3_aa: CAWSVLGGPDTQYF
clone_size: .; v_call: TRBV29-1; d_call: .; j_call: TRBJ2-3; cdr3_nt: TGCAGCCCAACCATGGACACGCAGTATTTT; cdr3_aa: CSPTMDTQYF
clone_size: .; v_call: TRBV30; d_call: .; j_call: TRBJ2-1; cdr3_nt: TGTGCCGGGGGACCGTACAATGAGCAGTTCTTC; cdr3_aa: CAGGPYNEQFF
clone_size: .; v_call: TRBV27; d_call: .; j_call: TRBJ2-2; cdr3_nt: TGTGCCAGCAGTCCCGGACATAACACCGGGGAGCTGTTTTTT; cdr3_aa: CASSPGHNTGELFF
clone_size: few; v_call: TRBV2; d_call: .; j_call: TRBJ2-5; cdr3_nt: TGTGCCAGCAGTGACAGGGGATACGAGACCCAGTACTTC; cdr3_aa: CASSDRGYETQYF
clone_size: .; v_call: TRBV9; d_call: .; j_call: TRBJ1-4; cdr3_nt: TGTGCCAGCGGCGGCGGGTACCCCGCTGAAAAACTGTTTTTT; cdr3_aa: CASGGGYPAEKLFF
clone_size: .; v_call: TRBV29-1; d_call: .; j_call: TRBJ2-3; cdr3_nt: TGCAGCGTCGGGTTACCGGGACACCTGGATAGCACAGATACGCAGTATTTT; cdr3_aa: CSVGLPGHLDSTDTQYF
clone_size: few; v_call: TRBV30; d_call: .; j_call: TRBJ1-5; cdr3_nt: TGTGCCTGGAGTGACGGGATCAATCAGCCCCAGCATTTT; cdr3_aa: CAWSDGINQPQHF
clone_size: .; v_call: TRBV29-1; d_call: TRBD1; j_call: TRBJ2-1; cdr3_nt: TGCAGCGTTGGCCAGGGGGACAATGAGCAGTTCTTC; cdr3_aa: CSVGQGDNEQFF